These 13 T cell receptor beta chains share one sample of origin, sequenced in a study of T-cell reconstitution after alpha-beta-depleted transplantation in children. Unique molecular identifiers featured in how the TCRbeta library was prepared. TCRdb fed the PCR reads into MiXCR, producing one record per CDR3 protein. The repertoire holds 70,000 to 95,000 distinct CDR3 sequences, around 15% seen once, with around a fifth in the top ten. Specimen: PBMCs, mostly from graft donor cells, collected 180 days after TCRalphabeta/CD19-depleted stem cell transplant. These receptors were collected from a male patient between 2 and 10 years old who had a stem cell transplant for acute lymphoblastic leukemia, so the T cells may come from the graft donor.

This clonotype occurred a few times. The J gene is TRBJ1-4, the V gene TRBV27; 7 bases are shared with TRBD1. The CDR3 spans 14 residues. V was pared by 8 bases and J by 7 bases, with 10 bases of the junction left unmatched. CDR1 is MNHEY, CDR2 SMNVEV, per germline (reference sequence). CDR3 loop: CASGPTGIFEKLFF. The CDR3 coding sequence is TGTGCCAGCGGGCCGACAGGGATTTTTGAAAAACTGTTTTTT.

Only a few counts were recorded for this clonotype. The gene calls are TRBV20-1 and TRBJ2-3; the D is unclear. The CDR3 is 14 amino acids. V lost 0 bases and J lost 3, with 10 bases in between. Looked up from germline, CDR1 is DFQATT and CDR2 is SNEGSKA (reference sequence). Written as DNA, the CDR3 is TGCAGTGCTAGAGATACGTGGGATACAGATACGCAGTATTTT. Its translation is CSARDTWDTDTQYF.

This sequence joins TRBV20-1 and TRBJ2-1; TRBD2 agrees at 10 bases. Per the germline V gene, CDR1 is DFQATT and CDR2 is SNEGSKA (reference sequence). CDR3 length equals 14 residues. V lost 2 bases, J lost 2 bases, and 0 bases stayed unmatched. The CDR3 region is CSARLAGAYNEQFF. The CDR3 nucleotides are TGCAGTGCTAGACTAGCGGGGGCCTACAATGAGCAGTTCTTC.

This clonotype was detected a few times. V gene TRBV5-1 combines with J gene TRBJ1-2, with 7 nucleotides matching TRBD1. Germline CDR1 SGHRS, CDR2 YFSETQ. The V gene end was trimmed by 0 bases and the J gene end by 14 bases; junction bases not matched to a gene: 10. This CDR3 has 13 residues. CDR3: CASSLEGQLRSTF. In DNA, the CDR3 is TGCGCCAGCAGCTTGGAGGGACAGCTCCGTTCTACCTTC.

The chain carries TRBV27 and TRBJ1-1; 9 positions agree with TRBD1. The CDR3 consists of 15 residues. Germline assignment: CDR1 MNHEY and CDR2 SMNVEV (reference sequence). Losses at the gene ends were 2 bases for V and 4 bases for J; bases not matched to a gene: 5. The CDR3 nucleotides are TGTGCCAGCAGTTTAGTTAAGACAGGGGGCACTGAAGCTTTCTTT. Translation gives CASSLVKTGGTEAFF.

V gene TRBV11-2 combines with J gene TRBJ2-1; the D gene is possibly TRBD2 (5 bases). V dropped 2 bases and J dropped 10 bases, with 12 bases sitting between them. This CDR3 has 13 residues. Germline CDR1 is SGHAT and CDR2 is FQNNGV. The CDR3 DNA is TGTGCCAGCAGCTTATGGAGCGAGGGCGAGCAGTTCTTC. As protein: CASSLWSEGEQFF.

V usage is TRBV3-1 and J usage is TRBJ2-1; 7 bases align to TRBD1. V was clipped by 0 bases and J by 6 bases; unmatched bases: 14. Germline lookup yields CDR1 LGHDT and CDR2 YNNKEL (reference sequence). The CDR3 is 18 residues long. The CDR3 region is CASSQDPEGATHANEQFF. As DNA, the CDR3 is TGTGCCAGCAGCCAAGATCCCGAGGGGGCAACCCACGCCAATGAGCAGTTCTTC.

The genes are TRBV10-3 and TRBJ1-6, with TRBD1 matching 11 bases. Per the germline V gene, CDR1 is ENHRY and CDR2 is SYGVKD. Trimming at V came to 10 bases and at J to 7 bases, leaving 9 bases not matched to a gene. The CDR3 extends over 15 amino acids. In DNA, the CDR3 is TGTGCCACCGGAAAAGGGGACAGGGGGAATTCACCCCTCCACTTT. Its translation is CATGKGDRGNSPLHF.

As to this clonotype: The CDR3 does not end in the conserved phenylalanine or tryptophan, so this is likely a read error. The gene calls are TRBV5-6 and TRBJ2-5; 10 bases line up with TRBD1. Germline V gene sequence: CDR1 SGHDT, CDR2 YYEEEE. With 3 bases clipped from V and 3 bases from J, the junction kept 2 bases outside the gene matches. This CDR3 comprises 14 residues. This chain's CDR3 is CASSSGTGEETQYY. The CDR3 nucleotides are TGTGCCAGCAGCTCCGGGACAGGGGAAGAGACCCAGTACTAC.

This clonotype was found a few times. The rearrangement links TRBV7-9 to TRBJ1-2, with D perhaps TRBD1 (6 bases). The CDR3 is 14 residues long. Trimming shortened V by 5 bases and J by 6 bases, and 16 bases separated the two germline ends. Germline values: CDR1 SEHNR, CDR2 FQNEAQ (reference sequence). The CDR3 coding sequence is TGTGCCAGCAGCCCTAATCCACAGGGTAATGGCTACACCTTC. It encodes CASSPNPQGNGYTF.

The CDR3 DNA reads as TGCGCCAGCAGCTTGGCCCCACTCGATACGCAGTATTTT. Amino acid sequence: CASSLAPLDTQYF. The chain carries TRBV5-1 and TRBJ2-3; D gene unclear. CDR1 and CDR2 from the germline V gene are SGHRS and YFSETQ. The CDR3 sequence is 13 residues long. Trimming pared 0 bases from V and 6 bases from J, leaving 8 bases between.

This chain uses TRBV5-1 with TRBJ1-1; D is possibly TRBD1 (5 bases). Germline V CDR1 and CDR2: SGHRS, YFSETQ. This CDR3 spans 13 amino acids. The V end was cut by 2 bases, the J end by 1 base, with 6 bases between. The CDR3 is CASSLTGNTEAFF. DNA of the CDR3: TGCGCCAGCAGCTTAACAGGGAACACTGAAGCTTTCTTT.

This clonotype was observed a few times. This chain uses TRBV6-2 or TRBV6-3 with TRBJ2-4, with a possible D match to TRBD1 (6 bases). V gave up 6 bases and J gave up 8 bases, with 17 bases separating them. The CDR3 totals 14 residues. Germline CDR1 reads MNHEY; CDR2 reads SVGEGT. This chain's CDR3 is CASSHGWGQDIQYF. CDR3 nucleotide sequence: TGTGCCAGCAGCCACGGATGGGGGCAGGACATTCAGTACTTC.